The rows below give T cell receptor beta chains drawn from one sample of a study of blood T cell repertoires in COVID-19. Produced via immunoSEQ multiplex PCR; TCRdb's table is partial and in-frame only. The sample has 300,000 to 400,000 clones, 70% to 90% seen once. Material for sequencing was PBMCs or T cells enriched from blood (not recorded which). These receptors were taken from a young woman who had recovered from COVID-19. The CDR3 runs from the conserved cysteine through the conserved F or W. The D gene is left open where the match is weak. Rows give clone size only sometimes, using once, few, many, or a class for an expanded clone.

- TRBJ1-6 TRBV6-1 - TGTGCCAGCAGTGAAGGGGGGGGCTCCTATAATTCACCCCTCCACTTT CASSEGGGSYNSPLHF
- TRBJ1-5 TRBV3-1/TRBV3-2 few TGTGCCAGCAGCTATACAGATCAGCCCCAGCATTTT CASSYTDQPQHF
TRBD1 TRBJ1-3 TRBV7-9 - TGTGCCAGCAGCTTTATTCGGCAGGGGGCATCTGGAAACACCATATATTTT CASSFIRQGASGNTIYF
TRBD1 TRBJ2-1 TRBV7-7 - TGTGCTAGCAGCTTAGAAGGGACAGGGGGGTCCCACGGTGAGCAGTTCTTC CASSLEGTGGSHGEQFF
- TRBJ1-1 TRBV29-1 - TGCAGCGTTGGTGAGGCAGGGGCCGTGAACACTGAAGCTTTCTTT CSVGEAGAVNTEAFF
TRBD2 TRBJ2-5 TRBV6-5 - TGTGCCAGCAGTTTGGCGGGGGGGTATGAGACCCAGTACTTC CASSLAGGYETQYF
TRBD1 TRBJ2-7 TRBV29-1 - TGCAGCGCTGGACAGGGAGAGAACAACGAGCAGTACTTC CSAGQGENNEQYF
- TRBJ1-6 TRBV2 few TGTGCCAGCAGCTTGGACAGATATAATTCACCCCTCCACTTT CASSLDRYNSPLHF
- TRBJ1-1 TRBV10-2 - TGCGCCAGCAGAGAGACCGGGACATCCTTT CASRETGTSF
TRBD2 TRBJ2-2 TRBV9 - TGTGCCAGCAGCCCCTCGGGGCGGGGGGGCCGGTCCGGGGAGCTGTTTTTT CASSPSGRGGRSGELFF
TRBD2 TRBJ2-3 TRBV9 - TGTGCCAGCAGCGTAGCAGCGGGGGGCACAGATACGCAGTATTTT CASSVAAGGTDTQYF
TRBD1 TRBJ1-5 TRBV27 - TGTGCCAGCAGGCGCGGACAGGGGACACATCAGCCCCAGCATTTT CASRRGQGTHQPQHF
- TRBJ1-2 TRBV28 - TGTGCCAGCAGTCCCCCCCCAGGGGCTGCCTATGGCTACACCTTC CASSPPPGAAYGYTF
- TRBJ2-7 TRBV2 once TGTGCCAGCAGCCAGGCCTACGAGCAGTACTTC CASSQAYEQYF
- TRBJ2-7 TRBV27 - TGTGCCAGCAGTCTAAGCTTCTCCTACGAGCAGTACTTC CASSLSFSYEQYF
TRBD2 TRBJ2-5 TRBV6-5 - TGTGCCCATGGACTAGCGGGACTAGAGACCCAGTACTTC CAHGLAGLETQYF
- TRBJ2-2 TRBV6-1 - TGTGCCAGCAGTGAACAGGGGACCGGGGAGCTGTTTTTT CASSEQGTGELFF
TRBD2 TRBJ2-7 TRBV12-3/TRBV12-4 - TGTGCCAGCAGTTCTAGCGGGGGTTACGAGCAGTACTTC CASSSSGGYEQYF
TRBD1 TRBJ1-4 TRBV18 few TGTGCCAGCTCACCGCAGGGGGTTTTTAATGAAAAACTGTTTTTT CASSPQGVFNEKLFF
- TRBJ1-3 TRBV7-6 - TGTGCCAGCAGCTCCTCCTCTGGAAACACCATATATTTT CASSSSSGNTIYF
- TRBJ1-1 TRBV28 once TGTGCCAGCAGTGGTGGCGGGGGGCTCCCTGAAGCTTTCTTT CASSGGGGLPEAFF
TRBD2 TRBJ2-3 TRBV9 - TGTGCCAGCAGTCATAGCGGGGGGGCCACAGATACGCAGTATTTT CASSHSGGATDTQYF
TRBD2 TRBJ2-7 TRBV2 - TGTGCCAGCAGTGTCCGCGGGGGGGGATACGAGCAGTACTTC CASSVRGGGYEQYF
TRBD1 TRBJ1-4 TRBV15 - TGTGCCACCAGCAGAAAAAGACAGGGGCCAAATGAAAAACTGTTTTTT CATSRKRQGPNEKLFF
- TRBJ1-5 TRBV5-4 - TGTGCCAGCAGCTTGTGGGCCAGCAATCAGCCCCAGCATTTT CASSLWASNQPQHF
TRBD1 TRBJ1-2 TRBV10-3 - TGTGCCATCAGGGACAGGGAGGATGGCTACACCTTC CAIRDREDGYTF
- TRBJ1-2 TRBV6-5 - TGTGCCAGCAGTTACTCCTCCTCCAACTATGGCTACACCTTC CASSYSSSNYGYTF
- TRBJ2-7 TRBV10-3 - TGTGCCATAGGGTCGGGGTTCGAGCAGTACTTC CAIGSGFEQYF
- TRBJ1-2 TRBV30 few TGTGCCTGGAGTATCACCCGGGGGGGTGGCTACACCTTC CAWSITRGGGYTF
- TRBJ1-4 TRBV2 - TGTGCCAGCAGTGACACTCGCCTACCCTTAGAAAAACTGTTTTTT CASSDTRLPLEKLFF
- TRBJ1-1 TRBV9 - TGTGCCAGCAGCGACAGGACGGACACTGAAGCTTTCTTT CASSDRTDTEAFF
- TRBJ1-1 TRBV3-1/TRBV3-2 - TGTGCCAGCAGCCAAATCAGGGGAAGGGCTGAAGCTTTCTTT CASSQIRGRAEAFF
TRBD2 TRBJ2-2 TRBV20-1 few TGCAGTGCTAGTCGGGGGGCCGGGGAGCTGTTTTTT CSASRGAGELFF
TRBD1 TRBJ1-1 TRBV19 - TGTGCCAGTAGTCCGGGACAGTCGAACACTGAAGCTTTCTTT CASSPGQSNTEAFF
- TRBJ1-2 TRBV6-5 - TGTGCCAGCAGTTACGGGGGGAACTATGGCTACACCTTC CASSYGGNYGYTF
- TRBJ2-4 TRBV11-2 - TGTGCCAGCAGCTTAATATCGGTAGAAAAAGTAAACATTCAGTACTTC CASSLISVEKVNIQYF
TRBD1 TRBJ1-2 TRBV10-2 - TGCGCCAGCAGTGATCGGACAGGGATGGCCTATGGCTACACCTTC CASSDRTGMAYGYTF
- TRBJ2-7 TRBV5-4 once TGTGCCAGCAGCGGAACAGGTGCGGAAGGGGACGAGCAGTACTTC CASSGTGAEGDEQYF
- TRBJ1-1 TRBV19 few TGTGCCAGTAGTACTAGACAGTTTGAAGCTTTCTTT CASSTRQFEAFF
- TRBJ2-7 TRBV2 - TGTGCCAGCGCATGGGACTGGGGGTCCGAGCAGTACTTC CASAWDWGSEQYF
TRBD1 TRBJ1-2 TRBV5-6 - TGTGCCAGCAGCCAGCAAAGGACAGGGTCAGCTGGCTACACCTTC CASSQQRTGSAGYTF
TRBD1 TRBJ2-2 TRBV9 - TGTGCCAGCAGCGTAATGTATGGACAGGGGAGGACCGGGGAGCTGTTTTTT CASSVMYGQGRTGELFF
- TRBJ1-2 TRBV15 - TGTGCCACCAGCCCCCCCACTGCTTTTAACTATGGCTACACCTTC CATSPPTAFNYGYTF
TRBD1 TRBJ1-2 TRBV29-1 - TGCAGCGTTGACGTGTCAGGGGGCAATGGCTACACCTTC CSVDVSGGNGYTF
- TRBJ2-1 TRBV2 - TGTGCCAGCAGCCTAGGAGTAGCGGCCAATGAGCAGTTCTTC CASSLGVAANEQFF
- TRBJ1-1 TRBV24-1 once TGTGCCACCCGCGGGCCGAACACTGAAGCTTTCTTT CATRGPNTEAFF
- TRBJ1-2 TRBV3-1/TRBV3-2 - TGTGCCAGCAGCCAAGCTGTCTATGGCTACACCTTC CASSQAVYGYTF
- TRBJ2-7 TRBV7-9 - TGTGCCGGCGGACAAGCCTACGAGCAGTACTTC CAGGQAYEQYF
TRBD1 TRBJ1-2 TRBV28 - TGTGCCAGCAGTTTACTAAAAGACAGGGTCTACACCTTC CASSLLKDRVYTF
TRBD1 TRBJ2-7 TRBV2 - TGTGCCAGCAGTGTACCGACCCAGGGGGACGAGCAGTACTTC CASSVPTQGDEQYF
TRBD1 TRBJ2-3 TRBV2 once TGTGCCAGCGAGGGACCGGACAGGGATGGCACAGATACGCAGTATTTT CASEGPDRDGTDTQYF
- TRBJ1-1 TRBV4-1 - TGCGCCAGCAGCCCGGTGGGCAGCCTGAACACTGAAGCTTTCTTT CASSPVGSLNTEAFF
- TRBJ1-1 TRBV3-1/TRBV3-2 - TGTGCCAGCAGCCCGAACTGGCGGAGAGGAAATACTGAAGCTTTCTTT CASSPNWRRGNTEAFF
TRBD1 TRBJ1-4 TRBV10-3 - TGTGCCATCAGTGAACGGGACAGACGACCGGGTTTGTTTTTT CAISERDRRPGLFF